This is a list of T cell receptor beta chains from one sample in a study of T cell responses to AZD1222 COVID-19 vaccine. The method was immunoSEQ multiplex PCR; TCRdb's version includes in-frame clones alone and lacks a portion of them. Found here are 95,000 to 150,000 clones, 80% to 90% of them singletons; the top ten hold about 3.1%. Sequences were derived from peripheral blood, sampled on day 0 of AZD1222 vaccination. The receptors come from an adult in good health. CDR3s include the opening cysteine and the closing phenylalanine or tryptophan. A D gene is named only where the DNA matches it firmly. The size entry is marked missing in some rows and otherwise reads once, few, many or a size class.

v_gene: TRBV5-1; abundance: .; j_gene: TRBJ2-7; d_gene: .; CDR3nt: TGCGCCAGCAGGGACGCCTTTAGGGAGCAGTACTTC; CDR3aa: CASRDAFREQYF
v_gene: TRBV28; abundance: .; j_gene: TRBJ1-2; d_gene: TRBD1; CDR3nt: TGTGCCAGCAGTTTACAGGGGGCCAACTATGGCTACACCTTC; CDR3aa: CASSLQGANYGYTF
v_gene: TRBV7-2; abundance: .; j_gene: TRBJ2-1; d_gene: .; CDR3nt: TGTGCCAGCAGCTTAGAACTTCAGCGGCATGAGCAGTTCTTC; CDR3aa: CASSLELQRHEQFF
v_gene: TRBV11-3; abundance: .; j_gene: TRBJ2-2; d_gene: .; CDR3nt: TGTGCCAGCAGCTTAGGATCAGGGGACACCGGGGAGCTGTTTTTT; CDR3aa: CASSLGSGDTGELFF
v_gene: TRBV14; abundance: .; j_gene: TRBJ2-7; d_gene: .; CDR3nt: TGTGCCAGCAGCCAAGATTACTCCTCCTACGAGCAGTACTTC; CDR3aa: CASSQDYSSYEQYF
v_gene: TRBV7-8; abundance: .; j_gene: TRBJ1-2; d_gene: .; CDR3nt: TGTGCCAGCAGCTCCAACAGGGCTGGCTACACCTTC; CDR3aa: CASSSNRAGYTF
v_gene: TRBV30; abundance: .; j_gene: TRBJ1-6; d_gene: TRBD1; CDR3nt: TGTGCCTGGAGTAGGGGGGGACAGCCGTATAATTCACCCCTCCACTTT; CDR3aa: CAWSRGGQPYNSPLHF
v_gene: TRBV18; abundance: .; j_gene: TRBJ2-2; d_gene: TRBD1; CDR3nt: TGTGCCAGCTCACCCCTTCCTGGGACAGAGACGACCGGGGAGCTGTTTTTT; CDR3aa: CASSPLPGTETTGELFF
v_gene: TRBV6-6; abundance: once; j_gene: TRBJ1-2; d_gene: .; CDR3nt: TGTGCCAGCAGTCGGTCGGGTGAAGACTATGGCTACACCTTC; CDR3aa: CASSRSGEDYGYTF
v_gene: TRBV7-7; abundance: .; j_gene: TRBJ2-1; d_gene: .; CDR3nt: TGTGCCAGCAGCTTAGGTTGGATGTATGAGCAGTTCTTC; CDR3aa: CASSLGWMYEQFF
v_gene: TRBV6-1; abundance: .; j_gene: TRBJ1-5; d_gene: .; CDR3nt: TGTGCCAGCAGTGACGGGCCCCAGCATTTT; CDR3aa: CASSDGPQHF
v_gene: TRBV28; abundance: .; j_gene: TRBJ1-5; d_gene: .; CDR3nt: TGTGCCAGCAACGTACAGGGAAGGTCGAGCAATCAGCCCCAGCATTTT; CDR3aa: CASNVQGRSSNQPQHF
v_gene: TRBV28; abundance: .; j_gene: TRBJ1-6; d_gene: .; CDR3nt: TGTGCCAGCGGGAGAGGGGGTAATTCACCCCCCCACTTT; CDR3aa: CASGRGGNSPPHF
v_gene: TRBV2; abundance: .; j_gene: TRBJ1-1; d_gene: .; CDR3nt: TGTGCCAGCGGTTCACTGAACACTGAAGCTTTCTTT; CDR3aa: CASGSLNTEAFF
v_gene: TRBV19; abundance: .; j_gene: TRBJ1-2; d_gene: .; CDR3nt: TGTGCCAGTAGTATATGGGATGGGGATGGCTACACCTTC; CDR3aa: CASSIWDGDGYTF
v_gene: TRBV6-5; abundance: .; j_gene: TRBJ1-5; d_gene: .; CDR3nt: TGTGCCAGCAGTTACTCGGCCCAGTCGCCCCAGCATTTT; CDR3aa: CASSYSAQSPQHF
v_gene: TRBV6-2/TRBV6-3; abundance: few; j_gene: TRBJ2-2; d_gene: .; CDR3nt: TGTGCCAGCAGCACGAACACCGGGGAGCTGTTTTTT; CDR3aa: CASSTNTGELFF
v_gene: TRBV4-2; abundance: .; j_gene: TRBJ2-5; d_gene: TRBD1; CDR3nt: TGTGCCAGCAGCCAAACAGGGCTCCCACGGACAGGGTTTGAAGAGACCCAGTACTTC; CDR3aa: CASSQTGLPRTGFEETQYF
v_gene: TRBV2; abundance: .; j_gene: TRBJ1-4; d_gene: .; CDR3nt: TGTGCCAGCAGCCGACTAATTGTGGGTGAAAAACTGCTTTTT; CDR3aa: CASSRLIVGEKLLF
v_gene: TRBV5-1; abundance: .; j_gene: TRBJ2-3; d_gene: .; CDR3nt: TGCGCCAGCAGCTTGGGGGCAGGCACAGATACGCAGTATTTT; CDR3aa: CASSLGAGTDTQYF
v_gene: TRBV5-1; abundance: .; j_gene: TRBJ2-3; d_gene: TRBD1; CDR3nt: TGCGCCAGCAGCCCAGGGGGACGTTACACAGATACGCAGTATTTT; CDR3aa: CASSPGGRYTDTQYF
v_gene: TRBV5-1; abundance: .; j_gene: TRBJ1-1; d_gene: .; CDR3nt: TGCGCCAGCAGCTTGACGCAGTCCGGCACTGAAGCTTTCTTT; CDR3aa: CASSLTQSGTEAFF